These 15 T cell receptor beta chains originate from one sample sequenced in a study of T cell responses to AZD1222 COVID-19 vaccine (dated by TCRdb to the early 2020s). Receptors were amplified or captured by the immunoSEQ multiplex PCR assay. Here the immuneACCESS table is served through TCRdb, limited to in-frame sequences with V and J called. Missing clones are a known gap in these copies; in checked studies unresolved V genes cover under half, and the rest lacks a known reason. The sample has some 150,000 clones on record. The ten largest clonotypes hold about 2.2% of the sample. Read against the paper, the sample's time point label means: baseline before first vaccination. Sequencing was done on a sample of peripheral blood. The receptors were gathered from an adult in good health.

The rearrangement uses TRBV6-5 and TRBJ1-2; TRBD1 matches at 7 bases. This CDR3 is built from 14 residues. The germline V gene encodes CDR1 MNHEY and CDR2 SVGAGI. Germline trimming cut 6 bases from V and 4 bases from J; bases unmatched to any gene: 8. The CDR3 bases are TGTGCCAGCAGGGAGGACAGGACTCCCTATGGCTACACCTTC. Translation gives CASREDRTPYGYTF.

The J gene is TRBJ2-2, the V gene TRBV11-3; possible D gene TRBD1, 6 bases. CDR1 is SGHNT and CDR2 is YENEEA in the germline V gene. V lost 0 bases and J 0 bases, leaving 8 bases between the germline ends. This CDR3 has 16 amino acids. For the CDR3, the DNA is TGTGCCAGCAGCTTAGAGGGGGCTACGAACACCGGGGAGCTGTTTTTT. Its protein is CASSLEGATNTGELFF.

The chain is built from TRBV20-1 and TRBJ2-1; D is undetermined. The CDR3 is made up of 11 amino acids. The germline CDR1 and CDR2 sequences are DFQATT and SNEGSKA (reference sequence). V shed 4 bases and J shed 2 bases, with 3 bases lying between them. CDR3 in DNA: TGCAGTGCTATCCCCTACAATGAGCAGTTCTTC. It translates to CSAIPYNEQFF.

The chain employs TRBV6-5 and TRBJ2-3, with 9 bases that match TRBD2. This CDR3 has 16 amino acids. V was clipped by 4 bases and J by 1 base; unmatched bases: 6. CDR1 is MNHEY, CDR2 SVGAGI, per germline. CDR3 sequence reads: CASSWAVAGGTDTQYF. DNA of the CDR3: TGTGCCAGCAGTTGGGCGGTAGCGGGGGGCACAGATACGCAGTATTTT.

The chain joins TRBV2 to TRBJ2-1; possible D gene TRBD1, 6 bases. V was pared by 6 bases and J by 4 bases, with 19 bases between. From germline, CDR1 is SNHLY and CDR2 FYNNEI. The CDR3 extends over 16 amino acids. For the CDR3, the DNA is TGTGCCAGCAGCCGCCGGGACACCGAATTTTACAATGAGCAGTTCTTC. Translation gives CASSRRDTEFYNEQFF.

V and J are TRBV2 and TRBJ1-2; TRBD1 aligns across 7 bases. In germline, CDR1 is SNHLY, CDR2 FYNNEI. The J segment lost 7 bases and the V segment lost 1 base, leaving 9 bases of the junction unmatched. The CDR3 length is 15 residues. CDR3 sequence reads: CASSEGQGNAFGYTF. CDR3 nucleotide sequence: TGTGCCAGCAGTGAAGGACAGGGTAACGCTTTTGGCTACACCTTC.

The chain couples TRBV7-9 to TRBJ1-1; D is ambiguous. The germline V gene encodes CDR1 SEHNR and CDR2 FQNEAQ (reference sequence). Trimming left V 5 bases short and J 1 base short, with 11 bases between. The CDR3 contains 14 residues. The CDR3 region is CASSRLGKNTEAFF. The CDR3 region has the DNA TGTGCCAGCAGCCGTCTTGGGAAGAACACTGAAGCTTTCTTT.

The CDR3 DNA follows: TGCGCCAGCAGTTCGCCACGGGGAATACCAGATACGCAGTATTTT. Translating it yields CASSSPRGIPDTQYF. This chain uses TRBV5-1 with TRBJ2-3; TRBD2 might be the D (5 bases). The CDR3 is 15 residues long. Germline CDR1 reads SGHRS; CDR2 reads YFSETQ. Trimming stripped 5 bases from V and 4 bases from J, with 17 bases between.

This sequence joins TRBV9 and TRBJ1-2; no clear D gene. This CDR3 is built from 15 residues. Germline CDR1 SGDLS, CDR2 YYNGEE. Trimming pared 0 bases from V and 2 bases from J, leaving 11 bases between. The CDR3 bases are TGTGCCAGCAGCGTAGAACAGACTTGGAACTATGGCTACACCTTC. Its protein is CASSVEQTWNYGYTF.

The DNA for the CDR3 is TGTGCCAGCAGCTTGGCCCTCTATGAGGGCACAGATACGCAGTATTTT. Translating gives CASSLALYEGTDTQYF. This chain connects TRBV5-6 to TRBJ2-3, with D uncertain. The V gene lost 0 bases and the J gene lost 1 base, with 12 bases spanning the gap. CDR3 length: 16 residues. The V gene's germline CDR1 is SGHDT and CDR2 YYEEEE. The variable domain in full, completed from reference TRBV5-6 and TRBJ2-3, reads DAGVTQSPTHLIKTRGQQVTLRCSPKSGHDTVSWYQQALGQGPQFIFQYYEEEERQRGNFPDRFSGHQFPNYSSELNVNALLLGDSALYLCASSLALYEGTDTQYFGPGTRLTVL.

This rearrangement joins TRBV7-2 to TRBJ1-4, with a tentative D call TRBD1 (6 bases). V was trimmed by 1 base and J by 7 bases, leaving 19 bases between them. The CDR3 is 17 amino acids. CDR1 and CDR2 (germline): SGHTA, FQGNSA. CDR3 loop: CASSLEVPRTVFEKLFF. CDR3 nucleotides: TGTGCCAGCAGCTTAGAGGTCCCAAGGACAGTTTTTGAAAAACTGTTTTTT.

The chain has TRBV19 and TRBJ2-7, with 8 bases matching TRBD2. Germline-derived CDR1 and CDR2 are LNHDA and SQIVND (reference sequence). Unmatched junction bases numbered 7, after V lost 3 bases and J lost 0 bases. CDR3 length equals 16 residues. CDR3 amino acids: CASSMVRGGRSYEQYF. The CDR3 DNA reads TGTGCCAGTAGTATGGTACGCGGGGGGCGCTCCTACGAGCAGTACTTC.

The rearrangement uses TRBV28 and TRBJ2-5; possibly TRBD2 for D (5 bases). CDR1 is MDHEN and CDR2 is SYDVKM in the germline V gene. The CDR3 runs to 13 residues. Trimming removed 6 bases from V and 1 base from J, with 9 bases in between. Written as DNA, the CDR3 is TGTGCCAGCAGGAGGACTGCCCAAGAGACCCAGTACTTC. Its protein is CASRRTAQETQYF.

The chain combines TRBV30 with TRBJ1-5, with no clear D. This CDR3 has 13 amino acids. Germline values: CDR1 GTSNPN, CDR2 SVGIG (reference sequence). Trimming cost V 0 bases and J 0 bases, with 3 bases left between them. CDR3 amino acids: CAWSVYSNQPQHF. CDR3 DNA sequence: TGTGCCTGGAGTGTCTATAGCAATCAGCCCCAGCATTTT.

The gene calls are TRBV2 and TRBJ1-1; no definite D call. This CDR3 has 11 amino acids. Germline V gene sequence: CDR1 SNHLY, CDR2 FYNNEI. Trimming stripped 5 bases from V and 1 base from J, with 2 bases between. The CDR3 bases are TGTGCCAGCAGTCGGAACACTGAAGCTTTCTTT. This sequence encodes CASSRNTEAFF. The full variable domain, completed using reference TRBV2 and TRBJ1-1, is EPEVTQTPSHQVTQMGQEVILRCVPISNHLYFYWYRQILGQKVEFLVSFYNNEISEKSEIFDDQFSVERPDGSNFTLKIRSTKLEDSAMYFCASSRNTEAFFGQGTRLTVV.